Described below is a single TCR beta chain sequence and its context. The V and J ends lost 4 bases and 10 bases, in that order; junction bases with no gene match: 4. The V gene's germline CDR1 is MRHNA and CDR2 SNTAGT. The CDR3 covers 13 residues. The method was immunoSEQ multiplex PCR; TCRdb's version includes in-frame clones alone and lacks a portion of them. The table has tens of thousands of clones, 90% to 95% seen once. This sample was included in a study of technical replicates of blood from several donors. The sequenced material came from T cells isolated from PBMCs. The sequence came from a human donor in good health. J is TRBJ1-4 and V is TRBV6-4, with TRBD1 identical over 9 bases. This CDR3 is CASSVLTGGKLFF. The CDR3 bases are TGTGCCAGCAGTGTCTTGACAGGGGGAAAACTGTTTTTT.